This TCR beta chain was profiled in a study of human T cells and chemical hapten exposure. About the study: The study lasted approximately 25 weeks, and patients were dosed weekly with diphenylcyclopropenone on the scalp throughout. Patients, a majority of them female, were diagnosed with alopecia areata, totalis or universalis. Broader study findings: The count of PT1 expanded TCRs correlated positively with patch test score.

This clonotype has just a few counts. Its antigen is unidentified. Noted time point: patch test 1, 2 weeks after DPC sensitization. Regarding treatment: therapeutic diphenylcyclopropenone sensitization with weekly scalp DPC. Individual cDNA molecules had unique molecular identifiers attached to them by the library. One entry per CDR3 protein results from TCRdb running MiXCR on the RACE reads. The sample shows around 150,000 distinct CDR3 sequences, roughly 15% of them seen only once. V was pared by 10 bases and J by 6 bases, with 8 bases of the junction left unmatched. The CDR3 contains 13 residues. The chain is built from TRBV12-3 or TRBV12-4 and TRBJ2-3; 9 nucleotides agree with TRBD1. The input for sequencing was whole blood, taken in connection with sensitization to the hapten diphenylcyclopropenone (DPC). The source is a woman aged 30 to 39 with alopecia areata. Some clones in this sample may be carry-over from other donors' samples. The CDR3 is CATTPGTGDTQYF. In DNA, the CDR3 is TGTGCCACCACCCCCGGGACAGGGGATACGCAGTATTTT.